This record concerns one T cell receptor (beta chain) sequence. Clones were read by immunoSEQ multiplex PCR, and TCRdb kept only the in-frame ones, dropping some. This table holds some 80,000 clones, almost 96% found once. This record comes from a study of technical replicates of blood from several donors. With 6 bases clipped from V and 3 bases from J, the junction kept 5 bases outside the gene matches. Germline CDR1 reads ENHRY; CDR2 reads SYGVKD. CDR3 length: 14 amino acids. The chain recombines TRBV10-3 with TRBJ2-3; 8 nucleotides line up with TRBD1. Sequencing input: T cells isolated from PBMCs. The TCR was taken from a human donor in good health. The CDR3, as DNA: TGTGCCATCAGGGACAGGGTGATGACAGATACGCAGTATTTT. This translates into CAIRDRVMTDTQYF.